This TCR beta chain was sequenced during a study of blood T cell repertoires in COVID-19 (dated by TCRdb to 2018 to 2021). Some background on the complete study: Samples from collaborators originated in the United States, Italy and Spain and spanned both the acute and convalescent phases of COVID-19. The prospective study material was composed of cDNA or gDNA derived from T cells, B-cell-depleted T cells, or PBMCs. Subjects who had been exposed to COVID-19, were actively infected with it, or had recovered from it provided the deeply sampled blood TCRbeta repertoires that made up the dataset. The repertoires were released in a freely available public database intended as a resource for research on the immune response to SARS-CoV-2. Samples were obtained from the ongoing ImmuneRACE study (first 160 participants) and from approximately 1,200 subjects provided by 6 global collaborators. Nearly every sample came with metadata listing a de-identified subject ID, COVID-19 status, age in years and sex. Where HLA class I and class II types were available, the types were taken from metadata supplied by the sample provider, not from assay-based typing. Findings and caveats that apply to the study as a whole: How much clinical and demographic metadata was included differed by source and by participant, and the metadata was provided uncurated.

This clone showed up just once. Its antigen remains unidentified. No per-base quality is available; no much larger clone lies one base away. Participants in the prospective study were enrolled through a virtual design, were aged roughly 18 to 90 years, and lived in roughly 24 United States geographic areas. In the prospective study, cohorts were assigned on the basis of participant-reported clinical history obtained from a screening survey and a study questionnaire. Recovered participants in ImmuneRACE Cohort 3 were defined by two consecutive negative NP/OP PCR tests, clearance by a healthcare professional, or resolution of symptoms. In the prospective study, mobile phlebotomists collected whole blood, serum and a nasopharyngeal or oropharyngeal swab from each participant. Additional blood draws and questionnaires over a roughly two-month period could optionally be provided by prospective study participants. Blood samples from the prospective study were shipped frozen or at room temperature prior to DNA extraction.

TCRbeta CDR3 regions were amplified from genomic DNA by means of the immunoSEQ Assay, a bias-controlled multiplex PCR. As for the original processing: The number of nucleated cells in each sample was estimated from the amplification of reference gene primers within the assay. Sequence reads were collapsed and filtered to measure the absolute abundance of every unique TCRbeta CDR3 rearrangement. For each sample, productive Simpson clonality was calculated as the square root of Simpson's diversity index over productive rearrangements. Entries here come from immuneACCESS through TCRdb and include only in-frame sequences with V and J called. Some clones fail to appear in such tables; in the studies checked, an unresolved V gene covers under half of the shortfall, and the cause of the remainder is unknown. The V and J calls and clone size are taken from that table; D and trimming were inferred from the DNA. This sample comprises roughly 250,000 clones, around 90% of them detected only once. The ten most abundant clones make up about 1.6% of the sample.

The CDR3 has 16 amino acids, counting the end cysteine and phenylalanine. The sequence is cut down to CDR3 DNA, 48 bases in frame from base 1. V gives up 5 bases and J gives up 6 bases, and the segment between their germline ends measures 20 bases. The germline V gene (reference sequence) specifies LNHDA as CDR1 and SQIVND as CDR2. This receptor was obtained from a woman between 45 and 60 years old who had recovered from COVID-19. Rearrangement joined TRBV19 to TRBJ2-1; the D gene lacks a confident call. The sequenced sample consisted of PBMCs or T cells enriched from blood (not recorded which). The CDR3: CASSPLFSSGTNEQFF. The sequence in DNA is TGTGCCAGTAGTCCTCTTTTTAGTTCGGGTACCAATGAGCAGTTCTTC.